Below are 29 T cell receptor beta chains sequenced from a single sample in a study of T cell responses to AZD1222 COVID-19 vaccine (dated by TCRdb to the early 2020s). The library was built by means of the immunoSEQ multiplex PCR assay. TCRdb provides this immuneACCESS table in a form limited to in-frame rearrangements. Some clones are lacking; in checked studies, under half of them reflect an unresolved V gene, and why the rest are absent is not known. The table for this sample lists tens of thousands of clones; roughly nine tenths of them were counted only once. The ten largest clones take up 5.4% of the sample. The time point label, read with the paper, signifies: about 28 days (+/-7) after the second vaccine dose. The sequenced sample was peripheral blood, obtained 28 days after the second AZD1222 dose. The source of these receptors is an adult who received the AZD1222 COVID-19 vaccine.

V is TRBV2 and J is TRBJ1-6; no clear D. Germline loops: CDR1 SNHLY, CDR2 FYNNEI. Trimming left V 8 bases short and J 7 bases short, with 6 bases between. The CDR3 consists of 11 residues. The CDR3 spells CASGPNSPLHF. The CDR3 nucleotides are TGTGCCAGCGGTCCCAATTCACCCCTCCACTTT.

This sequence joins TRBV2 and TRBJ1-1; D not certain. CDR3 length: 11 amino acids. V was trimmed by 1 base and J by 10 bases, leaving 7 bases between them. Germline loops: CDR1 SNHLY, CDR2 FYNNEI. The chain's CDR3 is CASSEVTGAFF. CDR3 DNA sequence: TGTGCCAGCAGTGAAGTGACCGGAGCTTTCTTT.

CDR3 nucleotide sequence: TGTGCCAGCAGTCCAGGAGGGAATTTTGAAAAACTGTTTTTT. Its translation is CASSPGGNFEKLFF. The rearrangement links TRBV28 to TRBJ1-4; D gene unclear. V lost 5 bases and J 7 bases, leaving 14 bases between the germline ends. The CDR3 consists of 14 residues. CDR1 MDHEN and CDR2 SYDVKM come from the germline V gene. The variable domain in full, with the rest retrieved from reference TRBV28 and TRBJ1-4, is DVKVTQSSRYLVKRTGEKVFLECVQDMDHENMFWYRQDPGLGLRLIYFSYDVKMKEKGDIPEGYSVSREKKERFSLILESASTNQTSMYLCASSPGGNFEKLFFGSGTQLSVL.

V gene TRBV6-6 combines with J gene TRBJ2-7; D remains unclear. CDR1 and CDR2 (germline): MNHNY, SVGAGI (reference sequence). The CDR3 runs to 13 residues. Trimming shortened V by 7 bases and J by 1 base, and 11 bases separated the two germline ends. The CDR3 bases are TGTGCCAGCACCCCCCCGGTTTCCTACGAGCAGTACTTC. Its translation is CASTPPVSYEQYF.

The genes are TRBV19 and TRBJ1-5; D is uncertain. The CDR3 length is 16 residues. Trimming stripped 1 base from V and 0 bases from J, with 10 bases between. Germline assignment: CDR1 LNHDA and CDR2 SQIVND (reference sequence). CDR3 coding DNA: TGTGCCAGTAGTATAGTTGGGCGGGATAGCAATCAGCCCCAGCATTTT. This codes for CASSIVGRDSNQPQHF.

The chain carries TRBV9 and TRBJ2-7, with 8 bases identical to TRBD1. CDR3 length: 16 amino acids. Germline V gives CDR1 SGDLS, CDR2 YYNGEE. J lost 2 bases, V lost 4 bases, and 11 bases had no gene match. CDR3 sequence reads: CASSRTGLDCTYEQYF. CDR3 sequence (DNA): TGTGCCAGCAGCCGGACAGGGTTAGACTGCACCTACGAGCAGTACTTC.

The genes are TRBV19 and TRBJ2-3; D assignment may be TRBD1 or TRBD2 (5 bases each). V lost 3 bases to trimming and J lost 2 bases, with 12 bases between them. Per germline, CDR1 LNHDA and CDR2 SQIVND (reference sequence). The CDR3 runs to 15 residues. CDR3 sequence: CASSIRGGHTDTQYF. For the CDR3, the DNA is TGTGCCAGTAGTATCCGGGGCGGCCACACAGATACGCAGTATTTT.

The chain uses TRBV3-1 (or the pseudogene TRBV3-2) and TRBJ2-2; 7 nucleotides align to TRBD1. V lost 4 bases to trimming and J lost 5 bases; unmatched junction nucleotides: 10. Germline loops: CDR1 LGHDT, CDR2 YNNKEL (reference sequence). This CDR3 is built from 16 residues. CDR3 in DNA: TGTGCCAGCAGCCCCGGGACAGCGTCACTAACCGGGGAGCTGTTTTTT. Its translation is CASSPGTASLTGELFF.

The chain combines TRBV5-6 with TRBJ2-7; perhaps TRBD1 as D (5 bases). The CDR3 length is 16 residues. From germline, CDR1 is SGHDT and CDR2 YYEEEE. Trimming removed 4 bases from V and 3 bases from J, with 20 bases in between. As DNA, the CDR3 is TGTGCCAGCAGCCCCCGAACGACAGCCGGATACTACGAGCAGTACTTC. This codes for CASSPRTTAGYYEQYF.

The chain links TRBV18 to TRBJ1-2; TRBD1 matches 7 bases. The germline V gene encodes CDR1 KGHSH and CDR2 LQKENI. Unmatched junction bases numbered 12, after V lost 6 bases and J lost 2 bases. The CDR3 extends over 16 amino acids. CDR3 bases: TGTGCCAGCTCCCTAGGACAGGTCGGGGGCAACTATGGCTACACCTTC. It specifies CASSLGQVGGNYGYTF.

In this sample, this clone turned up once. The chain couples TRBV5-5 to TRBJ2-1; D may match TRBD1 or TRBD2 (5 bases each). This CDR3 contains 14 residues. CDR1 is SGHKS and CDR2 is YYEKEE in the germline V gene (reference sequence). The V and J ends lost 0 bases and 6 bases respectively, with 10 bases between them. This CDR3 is CASSLAGAVNEQFF. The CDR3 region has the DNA TGTGCCAGCAGCTTGGCCGGGGCAGTCAATGAGCAGTTCTTC.

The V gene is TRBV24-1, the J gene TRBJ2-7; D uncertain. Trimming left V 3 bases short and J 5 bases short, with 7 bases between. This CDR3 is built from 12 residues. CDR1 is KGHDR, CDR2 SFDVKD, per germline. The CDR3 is CATSDTSHEQYF. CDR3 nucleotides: TGTGCCACCAGTGATACCTCACACGAGCAGTACTTC.

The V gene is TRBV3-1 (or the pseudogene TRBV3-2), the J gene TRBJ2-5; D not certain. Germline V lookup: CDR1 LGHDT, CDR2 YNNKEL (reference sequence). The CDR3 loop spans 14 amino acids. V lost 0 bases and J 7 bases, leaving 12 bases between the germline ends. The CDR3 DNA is TGTGCCAGCAGCCAAGAGTTGGGCGGCGGGACCCAGTACTTC. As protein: CASSQELGGGTQYF.

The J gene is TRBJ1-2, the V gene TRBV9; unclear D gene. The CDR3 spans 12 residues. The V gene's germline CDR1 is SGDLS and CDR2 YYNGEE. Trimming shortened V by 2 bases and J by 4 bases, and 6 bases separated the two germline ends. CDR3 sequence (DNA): TGTGCCAGCAGCGTTAGCAGCTATGGCTACACCTTC. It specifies CASSVSSYGYTF.

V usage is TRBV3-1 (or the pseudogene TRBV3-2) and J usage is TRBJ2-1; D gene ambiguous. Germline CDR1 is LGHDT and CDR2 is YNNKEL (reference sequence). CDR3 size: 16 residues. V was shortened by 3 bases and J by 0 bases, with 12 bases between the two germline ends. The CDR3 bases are TGTGCCAGCAGCCACTCCCGGGCCCTCTCCTACAATGAGCAGTTCTTC. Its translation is CASSHSRALSYNEQFF.

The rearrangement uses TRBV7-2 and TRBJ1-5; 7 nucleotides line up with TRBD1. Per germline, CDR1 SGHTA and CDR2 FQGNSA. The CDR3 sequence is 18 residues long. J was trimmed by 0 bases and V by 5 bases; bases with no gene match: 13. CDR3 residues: CASSLQGYGPYSNQPQHF. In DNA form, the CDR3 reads TGTGCCAGCAGCCTACAGGGGTATGGCCCCTATAGCAATCAGCCCCAGCATTTT. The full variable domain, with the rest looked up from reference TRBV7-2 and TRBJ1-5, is GAGVSQSPSNKVTEKGKDVELRCDPISGHTALYWYRQSLGQGLEFLIYFQGNSAPDKSGLPSDRFSAERTGGSVSTLTIQRTQQEDSAVYLCASSLQGYGPYSNQPQHFGDGTRLSIL.

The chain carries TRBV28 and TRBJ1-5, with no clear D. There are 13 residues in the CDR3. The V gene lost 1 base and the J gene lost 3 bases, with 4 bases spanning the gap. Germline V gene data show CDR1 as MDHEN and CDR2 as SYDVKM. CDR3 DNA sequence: TGTGCCAGCAGTTTATTAGCCAATCAGCCCCAGCATTTT. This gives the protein CASSLLANQPQHF.

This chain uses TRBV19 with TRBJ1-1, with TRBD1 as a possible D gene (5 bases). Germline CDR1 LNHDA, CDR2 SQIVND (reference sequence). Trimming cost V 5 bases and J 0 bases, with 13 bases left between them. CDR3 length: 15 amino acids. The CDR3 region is CASSGRGTVNTEAFF. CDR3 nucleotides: TGTGCCAGTAGTGGACGTGGGACGGTGAACACTGAAGCTTTCTTT.

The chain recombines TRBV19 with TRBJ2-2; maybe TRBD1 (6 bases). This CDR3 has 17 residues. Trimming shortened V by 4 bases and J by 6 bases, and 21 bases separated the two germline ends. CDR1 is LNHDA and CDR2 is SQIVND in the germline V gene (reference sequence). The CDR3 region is CASSSSKGVRGSGELFF. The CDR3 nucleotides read TGTGCCAGTAGTAGCTCAAAGGGGGTAAGGGGCTCCGGGGAGCTGTTTTTT.

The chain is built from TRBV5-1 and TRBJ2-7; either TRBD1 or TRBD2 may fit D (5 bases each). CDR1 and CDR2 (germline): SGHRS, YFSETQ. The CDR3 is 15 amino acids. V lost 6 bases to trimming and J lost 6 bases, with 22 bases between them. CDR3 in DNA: TGCGCCAGCACCGAAAACTTGGGGCTAGCTGTCGAGCAGTACTTC. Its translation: CASTENLGLAVEQYF.

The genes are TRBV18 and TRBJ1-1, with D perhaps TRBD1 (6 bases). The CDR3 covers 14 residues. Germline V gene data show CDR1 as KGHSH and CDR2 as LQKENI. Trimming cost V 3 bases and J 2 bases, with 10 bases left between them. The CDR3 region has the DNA TGTGCCAGCTCACCTTCACAGGGTAACACTGAAGCTTTCTTT. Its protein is CASSPSQGNTEAFF.

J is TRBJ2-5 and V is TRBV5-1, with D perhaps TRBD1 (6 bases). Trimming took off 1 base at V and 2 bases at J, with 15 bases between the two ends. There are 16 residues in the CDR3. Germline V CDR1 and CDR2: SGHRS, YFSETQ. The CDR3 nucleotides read TGCGCCAGCAGCTTGTTGGGGGACAAATCACAAGAGACCCAGTACTTC. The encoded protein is CASSLLGDKSQETQYF.

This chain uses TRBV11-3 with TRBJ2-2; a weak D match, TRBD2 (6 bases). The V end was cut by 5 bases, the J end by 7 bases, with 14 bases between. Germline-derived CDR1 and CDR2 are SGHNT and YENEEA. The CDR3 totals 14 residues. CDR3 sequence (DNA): TGTGCCAGCAGCCTAGGGTCGGGGGACGGGGAGCTGTTTTTT. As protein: CASSLGSGDGELFF.

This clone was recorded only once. CDR3 nucleotide sequence: TGTGCCAGCAGCGACACCTACACCGGGGAGCTGTTTTTT. Its protein is CASSDTYTGELFF. The rearrangement uses TRBV6-6 and TRBJ2-2; D is uncertain. Trimming left V 6 bases short and J 3 bases short, with 8 bases between. There are 13 residues in the CDR3. Germline V CDR1 and CDR2: MNHNY, SVGAGI (reference sequence).

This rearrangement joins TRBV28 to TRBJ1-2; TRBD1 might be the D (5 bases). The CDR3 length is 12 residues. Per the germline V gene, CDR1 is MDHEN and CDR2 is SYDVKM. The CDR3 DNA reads TGTGCTTCGGACAACGGAAACTATGGCTACACCTTC. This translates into CASDNGNYGYTF.

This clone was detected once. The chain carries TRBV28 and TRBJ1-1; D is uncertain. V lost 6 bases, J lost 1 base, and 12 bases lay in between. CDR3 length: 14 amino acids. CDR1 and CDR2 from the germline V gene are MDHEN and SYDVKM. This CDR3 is CASSQAPQNTEAFF. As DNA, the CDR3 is TGTGCCAGCAGCCAGGCACCCCAGAACACTGAAGCTTTCTTT.

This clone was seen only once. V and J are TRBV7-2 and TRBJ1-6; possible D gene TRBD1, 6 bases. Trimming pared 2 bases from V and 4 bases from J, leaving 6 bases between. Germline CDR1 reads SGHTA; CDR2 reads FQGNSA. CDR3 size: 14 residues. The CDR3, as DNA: TGTGCCAGCAGCTTACAGGGGTATAATTCACCCCTCCACTTT. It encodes CASSLQGYNSPLHF.

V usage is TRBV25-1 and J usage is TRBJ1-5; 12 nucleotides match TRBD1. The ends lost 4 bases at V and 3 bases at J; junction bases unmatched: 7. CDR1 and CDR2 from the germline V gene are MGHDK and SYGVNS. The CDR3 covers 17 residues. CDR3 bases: TGTGCCAGCAGTGGGGGACAGGGGGCCTGGAACAATCAGCCCCAGCATTTT. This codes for CASSGGQGAWNNQPQHF.

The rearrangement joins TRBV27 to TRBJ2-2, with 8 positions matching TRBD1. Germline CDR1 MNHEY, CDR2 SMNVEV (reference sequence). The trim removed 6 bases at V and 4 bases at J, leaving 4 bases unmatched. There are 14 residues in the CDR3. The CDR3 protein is CASSRTGFTGELFF. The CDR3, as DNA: TGTGCCAGCAGCCGGACAGGGTTCACCGGGGAGCTGTTTTTT.